This T cell receptor (beta chain) was sequenced for a study of naive and memory T cell subsets. Study findings and constraints: This RNA-based method may be sensitive to activation-related transcript changes. Reportedly, tuberculin skin test sites gave far more TCRs than other biopsies.

Four PCR rounds used nested alpha and beta constant region primers plus the SP2 primer. Alpha and beta constant region primers primed reverse transcription for blood and skin samples. From the UMI-ligation and nested PCR reads, TCRdb called clonotypes with MiXCR, one entry per CDR3 protein. The data show some 670 distinct CDR3 sequences, over 4.5% seen once. The V end lost 0 bases, the J end lost 4 bases, and 9 bases lay between the germline ends. Germline lookup yields CDR1 DFQATT and CDR2 SNEGSKA (reference sequence). The CDR3 length is 13 residues. This clonotype is labeled medium-sized (0.01 to 0.1%). The target antigen is unknown. The library had UMIs added by 3' ligation of an oligonucleotide to TCR cDNA. Input was about 1 to 1000 ng of DNase-treated total RNA without cell sorting.

The rearrangement uses TRBV20-1 and TRBJ1-2; D uncertain. This clonotype originated in an adult in good health. The sample in question was skin, obtained from a tuberculin skin test site or a saline-injected site (not recorded which). The CDR3, as DNA: TGCAGTGCTAGAGATTCCCATGGCTATGGCTACACCTTC. Translation: CSARDSHGYGYTF.